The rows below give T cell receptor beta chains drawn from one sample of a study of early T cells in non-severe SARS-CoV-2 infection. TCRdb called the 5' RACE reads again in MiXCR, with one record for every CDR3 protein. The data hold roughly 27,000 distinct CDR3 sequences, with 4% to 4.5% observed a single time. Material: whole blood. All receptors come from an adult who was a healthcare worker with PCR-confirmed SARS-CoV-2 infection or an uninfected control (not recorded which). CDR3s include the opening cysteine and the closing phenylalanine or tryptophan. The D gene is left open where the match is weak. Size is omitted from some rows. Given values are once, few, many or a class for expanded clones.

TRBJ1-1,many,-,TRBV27,TGTGCCAGCAGATTCTTGGGGGACACTGAAGCTTTCTTT,CASRFLGDTEAFF
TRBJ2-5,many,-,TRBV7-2,TGTGCCAGCAGCTTCGGGCCTTTTGAGGAGACCCAGTACTTC,CASSFGPFEETQYF
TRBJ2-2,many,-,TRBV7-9,TGTGCCAGCAGCCCCCTGACAAGGAACACCGGGGAGCTGTTTTTT,CASSPLTRNTGELFF
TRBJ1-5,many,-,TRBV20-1,TGCAGTGCTGGGGACTTTCCACAGCCCCAGCATTTT,CSAGDFPQPQHF
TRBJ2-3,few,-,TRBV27,TGTGCCAGCAGAAGAGTCCTACTCCCCCCTTTTTTT,CASRRVLLPPFF
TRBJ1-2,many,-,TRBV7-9,TGTGCCAGCAGCTTAGACACCTATGGCTACACCTTC,CASSLDTYGYTF
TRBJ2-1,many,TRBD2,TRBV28,TGTGCCAGCAGTGTAGCGGGAGGGGACAATGAGCAGTTCTTC,CASSVAGGDNEQFF
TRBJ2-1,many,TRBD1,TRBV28,TGTGCCAGCAGCCCGGCCGGGACAGGGGGCGAGAATGAGCAGTTCTTC,CASSPAGTGGENEQFF
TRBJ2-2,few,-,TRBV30,TGTGCCTTCAGAGAGGGTTCAGTTAGGACCGGGGAGCTGTTTTTT,CAFREGSVRTGELFF
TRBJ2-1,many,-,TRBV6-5,TGTGCCAGCAGGGACTACAATGAGCAGTTCTTC,CASRDYNEQFF
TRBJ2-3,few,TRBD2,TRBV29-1,TGCAGCGTTGATCGACTAGCGGGAGGCACAGATACGCAGTATTTT,CSVDRLAGGTDTQYF
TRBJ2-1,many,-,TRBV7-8,TGTGCCAGCAGCGCCCCAGGACTGGCCAATGAGCAGTTCTTC,CASSAPGLANEQFF
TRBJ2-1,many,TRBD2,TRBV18,TGTGCCAGCCAGCGGGGAGCCGACAATGAGCAGTTCTTC,CASQRGADNEQFF
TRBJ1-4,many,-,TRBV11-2,TGTGCCAGCAGCTTGGGCCAGGGAGCCGAAAAACTGTTTTTT,CASSLGQGAEKLFF
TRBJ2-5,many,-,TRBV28,TGTGCCAGCAAGCAGCCACAAGAGACCCAGTACTTC,CASKQPQETQYF
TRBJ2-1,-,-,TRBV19,TGTGCCAGTAAGGAACAGACTTCCTACAATGAGCAGTTCTTC,CASKEQTSYNEQFF
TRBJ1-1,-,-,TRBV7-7,TGTGCCAGCAGCGCCGAGACGGGAGGGCATTGGAACACTGAAGCTTTCTTT,CASSAETGGHWNTEAFF
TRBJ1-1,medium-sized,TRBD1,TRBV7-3,TGTGCCAGCAGCTTGGCCAGGGGGGCTGGGACTGAAGCTTTCTTT,CASSLARGAGTEAFF
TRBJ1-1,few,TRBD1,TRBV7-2,TGTGCCAGCATTTTACTTCAGGGGGCTGAAGCTTTCTTT,CASILLQGAEAFF
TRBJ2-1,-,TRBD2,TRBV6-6,TGTGCCAGCAGTTACTCTACTAGCGGGACTTACAATGAGCAGTTCTTC,CASSYSTSGTYNEQFF
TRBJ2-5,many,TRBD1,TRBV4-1,TGCGCCAGCAGCCAAGGGACCCGGGGACAGGGAGAGACCCAGTACTTC,CASSQGTRGQGETQYF
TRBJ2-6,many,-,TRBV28,TGTGCCAGCACCCGTCGGGGGCTCTCTGGGGCCAACGTCCTGACTTTC,CASTRRGLSGANVLTF
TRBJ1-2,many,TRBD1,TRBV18,TGTGCCAGCTCACCCTGGGACAGGGCAGCTAACTATGGCTACACCTTC,CASSPWDRAANYGYTF
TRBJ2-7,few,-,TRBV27,TGTGCCAGCAGTTGGGACGGCGCTTCCTACGAGCAGTACTTC,CASSWDGASYEQYF
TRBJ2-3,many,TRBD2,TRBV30,TGTGCCTGGAGTGTAGGGGACTACTCGGATACGCAGTATTTT,CAWSVGDYSDTQYF
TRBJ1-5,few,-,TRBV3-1,TGTGCCAGCAGCCGAACGGGGTTCAATCAGCCCCAGCATTTT,CASSRTGFNQPQHF
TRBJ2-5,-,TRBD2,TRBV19,TGTGCCAGTGGAGGGACTAGCGGGAGCTTTCGGCAAGAGACCCAGTACTTC,CASGGTSGSFRQETQYF
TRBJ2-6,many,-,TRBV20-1,TGCAGTGCTCCGGAGAGGTCTGGGGCCAACGTCCTGACTTTC,CSAPERSGANVLTF
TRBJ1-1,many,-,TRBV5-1,TGCGCCAGCAGCTTGGGGCAGACTCCAGCTTTCTTT,CASSLGQTPAFF
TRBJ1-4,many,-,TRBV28,TGTGCCAGCAGTACGAGCCGGGACCTACATTTT,CASSTSRDLHF
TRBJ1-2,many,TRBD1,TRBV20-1,TGCAGTGTCCAACAGGGGGGGTCCAACTATGGCTACACCTTC,CSVQQGGSNYGYTF
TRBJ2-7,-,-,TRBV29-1,TGCAGCCCGGGACCTAGGGAGGAAAACGAGCAGTACTTC,CSPGPREENEQYF
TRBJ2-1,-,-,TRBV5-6,TGTGCCAGCAGCTTGGCGTGGAGGGGCTCCTACAATGAGCAGTTCTTC,CASSLAWRGSYNEQFF
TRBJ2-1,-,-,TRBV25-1,TGTGCCAGCAGTGACCGGAAAACCTACAATGAGCAGTTCTTC,CASSDRKTYNEQFF
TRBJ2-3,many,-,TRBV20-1,TGCAGTGCTAGAGATGATGATACGCAGTATTTT,CSARDDDTQYF
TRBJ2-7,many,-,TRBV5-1,TGCGCCAGCAGCTTGGAAAACAGCTACGAGCAGTACTTC,CASSLENSYEQYF
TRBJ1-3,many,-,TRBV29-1,TGCAGCGTCGCCGTTAACTCTGGAAACACCATATATTTT,CSVAVNSGNTIYF
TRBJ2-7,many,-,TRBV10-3,TGTGCCATCAGTGACATCGGGCCCTCCTACGAGCAGTACTTC,CAISDIGPSYEQYF
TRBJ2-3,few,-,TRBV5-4,TGTGCCAGCAGCGGCACCTCCCCACACACAGATACGCAGTATTTT,CASSGTSPHTDTQYF
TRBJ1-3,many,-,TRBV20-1,TGCAGTGCTAGTTTTGGAGTCTCTGGAAACACCATATATTTT,CSASFGVSGNTIYF
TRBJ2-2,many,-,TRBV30,TGTGCCTGGAGCGGGGCGGCCACCGGGGAGCTGTTTTTT,CAWSGAATGELFF
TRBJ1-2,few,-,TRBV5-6,TGTGCCAGCAGCTTGGGGCGGAACTATGGCTACACCTTC,CASSLGRNYGYTF